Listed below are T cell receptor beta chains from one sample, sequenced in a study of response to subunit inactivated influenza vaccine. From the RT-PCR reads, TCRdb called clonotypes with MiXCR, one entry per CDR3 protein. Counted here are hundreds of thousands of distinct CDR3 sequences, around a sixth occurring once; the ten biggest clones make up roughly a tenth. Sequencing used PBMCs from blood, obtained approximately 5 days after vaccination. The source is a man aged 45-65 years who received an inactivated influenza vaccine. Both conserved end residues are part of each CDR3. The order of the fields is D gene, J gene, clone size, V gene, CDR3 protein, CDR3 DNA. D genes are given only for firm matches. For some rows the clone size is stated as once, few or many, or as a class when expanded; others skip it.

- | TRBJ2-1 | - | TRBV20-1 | CSAPRGHAGQFF | TGCAGTGCTCCCCGAGGACACGCGGGGCAGTTCTTC
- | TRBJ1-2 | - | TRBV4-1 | CASSQDKLEGGYGYTF | TGCGCCAGCAGCCAAGATAAGCTAGAGGGCGGCTATGGCTACACCTTC
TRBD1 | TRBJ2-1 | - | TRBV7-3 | CASSPDRLYNEQFF | TGTGCCAGCAGCCCGGACAGGTTATACAATGAGCAGTTCTTC
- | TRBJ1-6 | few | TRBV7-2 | CASSLDPSPLHF | TGTGCCAGCAGCTTAGATCCTTCACCCCTCCACTTT
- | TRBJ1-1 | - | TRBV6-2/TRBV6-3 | CASGMGMTEAFF | TGTGCCAGCGGAATGGGTATGACTGAAGCTTTCTTT
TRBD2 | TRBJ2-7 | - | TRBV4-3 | CASSQDISGGAGYYEQYF | TGCGCCAGCAGCCAAGATATTTCGGGGGGGGCGGGTTACTACGAGCAGTACTTC
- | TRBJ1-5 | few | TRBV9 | CASSEQGSHQPQHF | TGTGCCAGCAGCGAACAGGGATCCCATCAGCCCCAGCATTTT
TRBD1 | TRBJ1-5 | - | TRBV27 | CASSPLGGAGSNQPQHF | TGTGCCAGCAGTCCCCTAGGGGGCGCGGGCAGCAATCAGCCCCAGCATTTT
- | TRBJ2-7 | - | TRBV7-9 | CASSSGYPLIEQYF | TGTGCCAGCAGCTCGGGATATCCCCTTATCGAGCAGTACTTC
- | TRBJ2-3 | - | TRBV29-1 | CSVEGGRDSDTQYF | TGCAGCGTTGAAGGGGGCAGGGATTCAGATACGCAGTATTTT
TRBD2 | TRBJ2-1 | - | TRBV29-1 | CSVKTQRGRNEQFF | TGCAGCGTTAAAACCCAGCGGGGCCGCAATGAGCAGTTCTTC
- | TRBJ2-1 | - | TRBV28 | CASSPIREGVINEQFF | TGTGCCAGCAGCCCGATCCGGGAAGGGGTGATCAATGAGCAGTTCTTC
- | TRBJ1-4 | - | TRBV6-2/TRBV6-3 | CASSSPGLGNEKLFF | TGTGCCAGCAGTTCACCGGGACTGGGCAATGAAAAACTGTTTTTT
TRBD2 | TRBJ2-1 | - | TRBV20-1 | CSARSGGRENYNEQFF | TGCAGTGCTAGATCGGGCGGGAGGGAAAACTACAATGAGCAGTTCTTC
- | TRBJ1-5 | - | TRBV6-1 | CASSEGAQPNQPQHF | TGTGCCAGCAGTGAAGGGGCACAGCCCAATCAGCCCCAGCATTTT
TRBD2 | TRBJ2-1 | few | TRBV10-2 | CATTRTSGSYEQFF | TGCGCCACGACACGGACTAGCGGGAGTTATGAGCAGTTCTTC
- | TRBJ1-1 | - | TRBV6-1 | CASRRQSWTEAFF | TGTGCCAGCAGACGACAGAGTTGGACTGAAGCTTTCTTT
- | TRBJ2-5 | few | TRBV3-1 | CASRDGQETQYF | TGTGCCAGCAGGGACGGTCAAGAGACCCAGTACTTC
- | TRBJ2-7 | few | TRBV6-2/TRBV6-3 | CASRQPSTFYEQYF | TGTGCCAGCAGACAGCCGAGCACTTTCTACGAGCAGTACTTC
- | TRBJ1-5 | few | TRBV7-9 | CASSLVSGLTNQPQHF | TGTGCCAGCAGCTTAGTGTCAGGGCTTACCAATCAGCCCCAGCATTTT
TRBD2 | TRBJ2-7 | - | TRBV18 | CASSLQGSGGLGEQYF | TGTGCCAGCTCCCTACAGGGTAGCGGGGGGCTCGGAGAGCAGTACTTC
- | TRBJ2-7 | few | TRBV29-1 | CSVGSLGSEQYF | TGCAGCGTTGGAAGTCTGGGATCCGAGCAGTACTTC
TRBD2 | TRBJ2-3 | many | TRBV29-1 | CSATSGRGDTQYF | TGCAGCGCGACTAGCGGGAGGGGAGATACGCAGTATTTT
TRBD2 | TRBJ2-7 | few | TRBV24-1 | CATSDSGTSGKGDEQYF | TGTGCCACCAGTGACTCCGGGACTAGCGGGAAAGGCGACGAGCAGTACTTC
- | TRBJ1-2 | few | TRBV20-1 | CSAQDGLSDGYTF | TGCAGTGCTCAAGACGGGCTTTCTGATGGCTACACCTTC
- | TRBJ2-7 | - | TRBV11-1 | CASSSNKGLTYEQYF | TGTGCCAGCAGCTCGAACAAAGGACTAACCTACGAGCAGTACTTC
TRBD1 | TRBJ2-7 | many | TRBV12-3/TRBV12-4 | CASRFRDRGYEQYF | TGTGCCAGCAGATTCCGGGACAGGGGCTACGAGCAGTACTTC
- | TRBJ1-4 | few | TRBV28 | CASSTVGKLFF | TGTGCCAGCAGCACAGTGGGAAAACTGTTTTTT